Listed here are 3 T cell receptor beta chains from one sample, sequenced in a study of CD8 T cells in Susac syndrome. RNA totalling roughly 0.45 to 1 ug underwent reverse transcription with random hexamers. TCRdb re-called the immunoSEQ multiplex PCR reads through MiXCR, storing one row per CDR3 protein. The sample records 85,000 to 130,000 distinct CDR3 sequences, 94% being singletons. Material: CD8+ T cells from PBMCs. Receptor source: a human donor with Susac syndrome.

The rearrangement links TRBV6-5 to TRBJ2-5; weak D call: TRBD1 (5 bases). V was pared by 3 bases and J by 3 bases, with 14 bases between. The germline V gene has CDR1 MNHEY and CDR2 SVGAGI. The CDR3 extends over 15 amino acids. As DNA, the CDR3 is TGTGCCAGCAGTTATTGGCAGGGCCGCAAAGAGACCCAGTACTTC. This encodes CASSYWQGRKETQYF.

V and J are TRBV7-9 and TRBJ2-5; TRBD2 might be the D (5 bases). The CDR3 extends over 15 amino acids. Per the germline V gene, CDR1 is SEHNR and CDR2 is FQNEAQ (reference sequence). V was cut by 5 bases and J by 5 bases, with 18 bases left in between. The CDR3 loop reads CASSPPSGSMETQYF. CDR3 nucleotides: TGTGCCAGCAGCCCCCCCAGCGGCTCGATGGAGACCCAGTACTTC. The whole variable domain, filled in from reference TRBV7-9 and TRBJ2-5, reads DTGVSQNPRHKITKRGQNVTFRCDPISEHNRLYWYRQTLGQGPEFLTYFQNEAQLEKSRLLSDRFSAERPKGSFSTLEIQRTEQGDSAMYLCASSPPSGSMETQYFGPGTRLLVL.

CDR3 region: CASSPRVSSYEQYF. CDR3 DNA sequence: TGCGCCAGCAGCCCCAGGGTTTCATCCTACGAGCAGTACTTC. V usage is TRBV4-1 and J usage is TRBJ2-7, with D perhaps TRBD1 (5 bases). This CDR3 is 14 amino acids long. V lost 4 bases and J lost 1, with 11 bases in between. Germline loops: CDR1 MGHRA, CDR2 YSYEKL.